In its sample, the clone carrying this T cell receptor (beta chain) was seen a few times. The antigen is unknown. The sample originates from a study of cytomegalovirus exposure and HLA in healthy donors. The germline gives CDR1 MRHNA, CDR2 SNTAGT. The CDR3 is 15 amino acids. The J segment lost 4 bases and the V segment lost 6 bases, leaving 4 bases of the junction unmatched. General study findings and limits: The classifier was said to identify cytomegalovirus status with high specificity and sensitivity.

TCRdb keeps only in-frame clones here, not all; method: immunoSEQ multiplex PCR. Of 150,000 to 200,000 clones listed, less than 90% were seen once; the top ten hold roughly 10%. The chain combines TRBV6-4 with TRBJ2-1, with TRBD2 identical over 12 bases. The source material was PBMCs. The clonotype originates from a man aged 25 to 45 in good health and CMV-seropositive. Here the CDR3 reads CASSPSGGAYNEQFF. The CDR3 DNA reads as TGTGCCAGCAGCCCTAGCGGGGGGGCTTACAATGAGCAGTTCTTC.